The sequence of this T cell receptor (beta chain) was determined in a study of blood T cell repertoires in COVID-19. Study background: Samples came from the United States, Italy and Spain, spanning acute and convalescent COVID-19. The analysed material was cDNA or gDNA that came from T cells, B-cell-depleted T cells, or PBMCs.

Recovery meant two consecutive negative NP/OP PCR tests, professional clearance, or resolved symptoms. Sequencing was performed with immunoSEQ multiplex PCR; in TCRdb, only in-frame clones are kept and a portion is missing. The sample has roughly 150,000 clones, 70% to 90% seen once. The CDR3 covers 15 residues. Germline trimming cut 9 bases from V and 11 bases from J; bases unmatched to any gene: 19. Germline loops: CDR1 LNHDA, CDR2 SQIVND (reference sequence). V gene TRBV19 combines with J gene TRBJ1-5; 7 bases fit TRBD1. Sequenced: PBMCs or T cells enriched from blood (not recorded which). This TCR derives from a man aged 35 to 55 who had recovered from COVID-19. The CDR3 nucleotides are TGTGCCAGCAAGCAGGGACAGTTATTAGCTACGGCCCAGCATTTT. Amino acids: CASKQGQLLATAQHF.